This section outlines one T cell receptor beta chain sequence together with its context. Its antigen is not known. The sample originates from a study of T cell responses to AZD1222 COVID-19 vaccine. This CDR3 contains 16 residues. The ends lost 1 base at V and 5 bases at J; junction bases unmatched: 7. Germline V lookup: CDR1 SGHNT, CDR2 YENEEA. This table comes from immunoSEQ multiplex PCR, and its TCRdb copy is limited to in-frame clones, with some not included. The table has some 150,000 clones, 80% to 95% seen once. Notes on the study in general: Seropositive status at baseline applied to only a handful of AZD1222 recipients.

The receptor comes from an adult who received the AZD1222 COVID-19 vaccine. This specimen was peripheral blood, taken 28 days after the second AZD1222 dose. This sequence joins TRBV11-3 and TRBJ2-5; TRBD2 matches 10 bases. The CDR3 region is CASSLGSSGSIETQYF. The CDR3 DNA is TGTGCCAGCAGCTTAGGGTCTAGCGGGAGTATCGAGACCCAGTACTTC.